These 21 T cell receptor beta chains were all obtained from the same sample, sequenced in a study of shared clonotypes between healthy human individuals (dated by TCRdb to the early 2020s). The receptor library was made with the immunoSEQ multiplex PCR assay. Imported from immuneACCESS, the table was reduced by TCRdb to in-frame sequences with V and J called. These copies leave out some clones; in studies compared against another copy, an unresolved V gene accounts for under half, and the cause of the remainder is not known. The sample records millions of clones, roughly 96% of which are singletons. In total, the top ten clones hold 0.1% to 0.15% of the sample. Sample: naive CD4+ T cells sorted from blood. The cell subset or site label of this sample denotes: CD45RA+ positively selected. All receptors derive from a man aged 18 to 30 in good health.

In its sample, this clone was seen once. The rearrangement uses TRBV7-2 and TRBJ2-7; 9 bases fit TRBD1. V dropped 5 bases and J dropped 3; count of bases not matched to a gene: 5. This CDR3 spans 14 amino acids. Per the germline V gene, CDR1 is SGHTA and CDR2 is FQGNSA. The CDR3 DNA follows: TGTGCCAGCAGCGCCGGGACAGGGAACTACGAGCAGTACTTC. This encodes CASSAGTGNYEQYF.

The V gene is TRBV11-1, the J gene TRBJ1-6; TRBD1 is a possible D gene (6 bases). This CDR3 has 15 residues. V gave up 5 bases and J gave up 8 bases, with 16 bases separating them. Germline CDR1 is SGHAT and CDR2 is FQDESV (reference sequence). This chain's CDR3 is CASSARGAADSPLHF. The CDR3 region has the DNA TGTGCCAGCAGCGCTAGGGGGGCGGCGGATTCACCCCTCCACTTT.

Only one count was recorded for this clone. The chain has TRBV15 and TRBJ2-7; D uncertain. Trimming took 6 bases from V and 3 from J, leaving 12 bases between them. The germline gives CDR1 LNHNV, CDR2 YYDKDF (reference sequence). There are 13 residues in the CDR3. CDR3 protein: CATSTTRVYEQYF. The CDR3 coding sequence is TGTGCCACCAGTACTACACGCGTCTACGAGCAGTACTTC.

The chain uses TRBV6-1 and TRBJ1-6, with 9 bases that match TRBD1. This CDR3 is built from 14 residues. The trim removed 3 bases at V and 9 bases at J, leaving 3 bases unmatched. The germline gives CDR1 MNHNS, CDR2 SASEGT. The CDR3 loop reads CASSDGDRASPLHF. CDR3 nucleotides: TGTGCCAGCAGTGATGGGGACAGGGCTTCACCCCTCCACTTT.

Here the CDR3 reads CSVEIRDREQGELFF. The DNA for the CDR3 is TGCAGCGTTGAGATCCGGGACAGGGAACAAGGGGAGCTGTTTTTT. This chain joins TRBV29-1 and TRBJ2-2, with 9 bases aligning to TRBD1. Germline loops: CDR1 SQVTM, CDR2 ANQGSEA. The CDR3 runs 15 residues. Trimming at V came to 3 bases and at J to 8 bases, leaving 10 bases not matched to a gene.

CDR3 nucleotide sequence: TGTGCCAGCAGCTTAGCCTTGTTGAACACTGAAGCTTTCTTT. It encodes CASSLALLNTEAFF. J is TRBJ1-1 and V is TRBV7-2, with D unresolved. Germline CDR1 and CDR2: SGHTA and FQGNSA. Between the trimmed V and J ends, which lost 0 bases and 0 bases, there was a span of 5 bases. This CDR3 region has 14 residues.

The rearrangement links TRBV7-9 to TRBJ2-7; 7 bases align to TRBD1. J lost 5 bases, V lost 5 bases, and 6 bases had no gene match. The CDR3 consists of 13 residues. In germline, CDR1 is SEHNR, CDR2 FQNEAQ (reference sequence). The CDR3 reads CASSNGQADEQYF. The CDR3 bases are TGTGCCAGCAGCAATGGACAGGCGGACGAGCAGTACTTC.

The genes are TRBV6-5 and TRBJ2-5; no firm D call. Germline V CDR1 and CDR2: MNHEY, SVGAGI. This CDR3 has 15 residues. Trimming stripped 8 bases from V and 5 bases from J, with 21 bases between. CDR3 in DNA: TGTGCCAGCTGTCCCCCCGGGCCGGGCAGGGAGACCCAGTACTTC. This codes for CASCPPGPGRETQYF.

This chain joins TRBV19 and TRBJ2-1; 11 bases are shared with TRBD2. Germline V gives CDR1 LNHDA, CDR2 SQIVND (reference sequence). V shed 10 bases, J shed 7 bases, and the junction held 9 bases outside the gene matches. This CDR3 contains 14 residues. CDR3 protein: CATRLAGLGNEQFF. Here the CDR3 DNA reads TGTGCCACTAGACTAGCGGGGCTCGGGAATGAGCAGTTCTTC.

The chain joins TRBV27 to TRBJ2-3; D could derive from TRBD1 or TRBD2 (7 bases each). Trimming took off 5 bases at V and 3 bases at J, with 12 bases between the two ends. This CDR3 has 14 amino acids. Germline V CDR1 and CDR2: MNHEY, SMNVEV (reference sequence). The CDR3 loop reads CASSLQGGTDTQYF. CDR3 DNA sequence: TGTGCCAGCAGTCTCCAGGGGGGGACAGATACGCAGTATTTT.

V gene TRBV5-1 combines with J gene TRBJ2-5; D not resolved. This CDR3 contains 14 residues. Germline values: CDR1 SGHRS, CDR2 YFSETQ. V shed 1 base and J shed 5 bases, with 12 bases lying between them. CDR3 bases: TGCGCCAGCAGCTTGTTCTCTGGGAAGGAGACCCAGTACTTC. Translating it yields CASSLFSGKETQYF.

This clone was observed once. A much larger clonotype is one base distant, so this may be a read error. The same CDR3 also results from other DNA sequences found in this sample. The chain links TRBV5-4 to TRBJ1-2; possible D gene TRBD1, 5 bases. Germline V lookup: CDR1 SGHNT, CDR2 YYREEE (reference sequence). The CDR3 consists of 12 residues. V was trimmed by 5 bases and J by 4 bases, leaving 9 bases between them. CDR3 amino acids: CASSSDSYGYTF. DNA for the CDR3: TGTGCCAGCAGTTCAGACAGCTATGGCTACACCTTC.

This chain uses TRBV6-5 with TRBJ1-1; D is ambiguous. Trimming pared 7 bases from V and 0 bases from J, leaving 15 bases between. The CDR3 totals 15 residues. Germline values: CDR1 MNHEY, CDR2 SVGAGI. CDR3 coding DNA: TGTGCCAGCACCCATCAGGCTTTGATGAACACTGAAGCTTTCTTT. It codes for CASTHQALMNTEAFF.

The chain carries TRBV27 and TRBJ2-3; a weak D match, TRBD1 (6 bases). Germline assignment: CDR1 MNHEY and CDR2 SMNVEV (reference sequence). The CDR3 contains 16 residues. V was clipped by 4 bases and J by 0 bases, with 14 bases between them. CDR3 coding DNA: TGTGCCAGCAGTTCCCTCAGGGGCTCTAGCACAGATACGCAGTATTTT. This encodes CASSSLRGSSTDTQYF.

The chain couples TRBV18 to TRBJ1-1; a possible D gene is TRBD1 (6 bases). Looked up from germline, CDR1 is KGHSH and CDR2 is LQKENI. V was cut by 2 bases and J by 0 bases, with 10 bases left in between. This CDR3 is built from 15 residues. CDR3 nucleotide sequence: TGTGCCAGCTCACCAAGGGGGGACATGAACACTGAAGCTTTCTTT. Its translation is CASSPRGDMNTEAFF.

Details on this clone: This CDR3 is also generated by other DNA sequences in the sample. V usage is TRBV6-5 and J usage is TRBJ2-7, with 9 nucleotides matching TRBD1. With 3 bases clipped from V and 5 bases from J, the junction kept 5 bases outside the gene matches. Looked up from germline, CDR1 is MNHEY and CDR2 is SVGAGI. This CDR3 has 14 amino acids. In nucleotides, the CDR3 is TGTGCCAGCAGTTATTCACAGGGGGCGGACGAGCAGTACTTC. This codes for CASSYSQGADEQYF.

The chain couples TRBV5-1 to TRBJ2-3, with 7 bases identical to TRBD1. The CDR3 sequence is 15 residues long. CDR1 is SGHRS and CDR2 is YFSETQ in the germline V gene. V lost 6 bases and J lost 4; bases outside the gene matches: 11. CDR3 bases: TGCGCCAGCACCCGGACGACAGGGTCTCCAGATACGCAGTATTTT. Protein: CASTRTTGSPDTQYF.

The table lists this clone with a count of one. The V and J genes are TRBV28 and TRBJ1-1; D unresolved. V lost 10 bases and J 1 base, leaving 10 bases between the germline ends. In germline, CDR1 is MDHEN, CDR2 SYDVKM. CDR3 length: 12 amino acids. This CDR3 reads CAIFQQNTEAFF. The CDR3 DNA reads TGTGCCATCTTCCAACAGAACACTGAAGCTTTCTTT.

This sequence joins TRBV10-3 and TRBJ1-1, with D hard to call. The CDR3 runs to 14 residues. Trimming left V 6 bases short and J 5 bases short, with 16 bases between. The germline CDR1 and CDR2 sequences are ENHRY and SYGVKD. The CDR3 DNA reads as TGTGCCATCAGATCGAGTGGGGAGGCGACTGAAGCTTTCTTT. It is translated as CAIRSSGEATEAFF.

The chain recombines TRBV7-2 with TRBJ1-6, with a weak D call TRBD1 (6 bases). Deletions cut 5 bases from V and 0 bases from J, with 20 bases between. The length of the CDR3 is 19 residues. Germline CDR1 and CDR2: SGHTA and FQGNSA. CDR3 DNA: TGTGCCAGCAGCAGAACTACGTTGGGGGCAAGCTCCTATAATTCACCCCTCCACTTT. Protein product: CASSRTTLGASSYNSPLHF.

This clone has more than one count but fewer than ten. The genes are TRBV30 and TRBJ1-1; D uncertain. This CDR3 is 14 amino acids long. V was cut by 3 bases and J by 0 bases, with 11 bases left in between. CDR1 GTSNPN and CDR2 SVGIG come from the germline V gene (reference sequence). The CDR3 protein is CAWRILRVNTEAFF. CDR3 nucleotide sequence: TGTGCCTGGAGAATATTGAGAGTGAACACTGAAGCTTTCTTT. Looking up the rest from reference TRBV30 and TRBJ1-1 gives the full variable domain: SQTIHQWPATLVQPVGSPLSLECTVEGTSNPNLYWYRQAAGRGLQLLFYSVGIGQISSEVPQNLSASRPQDRQFILSSKKLLLSDSGFYLCAWRILRVNTEAFFGQGTRLTVV.